Described below is a single T cell receptor (beta chain) sequence and its context. This sample is drawn from a study of CD8 T cells in Susac syndrome. Random hexamers were used to reverse transcribe the RNA input (about 0.5 to 1 ug). TCRdb passed the immunoSEQ multiplex PCR reads through MiXCR, listing each CDR3 protein once. Here the sample spans 75,000 to 100,000 distinct CDR3 sequences, approximately 94% being singletons. Germline trimming cut 0 bases from V and 7 bases from J; bases unmatched to any gene: 4. From germline, CDR1 is SGHTA and CDR2 FQGNSA. The CDR3 covers 14 residues. This clonotype was sampled from a human donor in good health. The material sequenced was CD8+ T cells from PBMCs. This sequence joins TRBV7-2 and TRBJ1-1; 8 bases are shared with TRBD1. Written as DNA, the CDR3 is TGTGCCAGCAGCTTAGCGCCAGGGGGCAATGAAGCTTTCTTT. This gives the protein CASSLAPGGNEAFF.